This is a list of T cell receptor beta chains from one sample in a study of blood T cell repertoires in COVID-19. The assay was immunoSEQ multiplex PCR, and TCRdb's table has in-frame clones only and misses some. The data show roughly 130,000 clones, about 79% seen once. Sequencing used peripheral blood. The receptors were sampled from a woman aged 45-60 years with acute or convalescent COVID-19. Both conserved end residues are part of each CDR3. A D gene is named only where the DNA matches it firmly.

v_gene: TRBV18; d_gene: TRBD2; j_gene: TRBJ2-3; CDR3aa: CASSQRPILAGGTDTQYF; CDR3nt: TGTGCCAGCTCACAGAGGCCTATACTAGCGGGGGGTACAGATACGCAGTATTTT
v_gene: TRBV4-2; d_gene: -; j_gene: TRBJ1-4; CDR3aa: CASSQTARVTNEKLFF; CDR3nt: TGTGCCAGCAGCCAAACGGCACGGGTCACTAATGAAAAACTGTTTTTT
v_gene: TRBV2; d_gene: -; j_gene: TRBJ1-6; CDR3aa: CASTAVDYNSPLHF; CDR3nt: TGTGCCAGCACCGCGGTGGATTATAATTCACCCCTCCACTTT
v_gene: TRBV9; d_gene: TRBD1; j_gene: TRBJ2-5; CDR3aa: CASSANTGDQETQYF; CDR3nt: TGTGCCAGCAGCGCTAATACAGGGGATCAAGAGACCCAGTACTTC
v_gene: TRBV9; d_gene: TRBD2; j_gene: TRBJ2-7; CDR3aa: CASSLASGEQYF; CDR3nt: TGTGCCAGCAGCTTGGCTAGCGGCGAGCAGTACTTC
v_gene: TRBV13; d_gene: TRBD1; j_gene: TRBJ2-7; CDR3aa: CASRLGQGIAYEQYF; CDR3nt: TGTGCCAGCAGACTGGGACAGGGAATAGCCTACGAGCAGTACTTC
v_gene: TRBV30; d_gene: -; j_gene: TRBJ1-1; CDR3aa: CAWSVLGGRAFF; CDR3nt: TGTGCCTGGAGTGTACTCGGGGGGCGAGCTTTCTTT
v_gene: TRBV25-1; d_gene: TRBD1; j_gene: TRBJ1-6; CDR3aa: CASSEYGVGTGDSPLHF; CDR3nt: TGTGCCAGCAGTGAATACGGCGTGGGGACAGGGGATTCACCCCTCCACTTT
v_gene: TRBV9; d_gene: TRBD1; j_gene: TRBJ2-3; CDR3aa: CASSVGAGGKTDTQYF; CDR3nt: TGTGCCAGCAGCGTAGGGGCAGGGGGTAAAACAGATACGCAGTATTTT
v_gene: TRBV19; d_gene: -; j_gene: TRBJ1-5; CDR3aa: CASSISGQRLYSNQPQHF; CDR3nt: TGTGCCAGTAGTATCAGTGGACAGCGCCTGTATAGCAATCAGCCCCAGCATTTT
v_gene: TRBV2; d_gene: -; j_gene: TRBJ1-2; CDR3aa: CASTDPPQGYGYTF; CDR3nt: TGTGCCAGCACCGACCCCCCCCAGGGCTATGGCTACACCTTC